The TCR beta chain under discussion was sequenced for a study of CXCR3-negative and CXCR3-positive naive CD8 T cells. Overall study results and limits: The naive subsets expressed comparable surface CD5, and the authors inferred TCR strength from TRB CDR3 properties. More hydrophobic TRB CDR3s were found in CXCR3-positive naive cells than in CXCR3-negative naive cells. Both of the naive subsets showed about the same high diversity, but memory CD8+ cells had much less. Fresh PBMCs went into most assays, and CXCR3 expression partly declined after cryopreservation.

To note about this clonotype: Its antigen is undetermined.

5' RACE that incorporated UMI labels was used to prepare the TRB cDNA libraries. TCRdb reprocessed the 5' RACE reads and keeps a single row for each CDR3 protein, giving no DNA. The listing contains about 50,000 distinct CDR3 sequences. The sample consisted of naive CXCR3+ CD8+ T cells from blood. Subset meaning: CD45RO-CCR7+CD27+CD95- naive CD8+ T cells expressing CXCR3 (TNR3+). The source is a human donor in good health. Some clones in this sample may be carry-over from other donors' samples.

The CDR3 sequence is CASSSPGGDARYEQYF. V and J are TRBV12-3 or TRBV12-4 and TRBJ2-7; the TRBD1 assignment by TCRdb is unverifiable without DNA. The CDR3 is 16 amino acids.